This entry lists 28 T cell receptor beta chains sequenced from one sample in a study of a mutant IDH1 vaccine in newly diagnosed glioma. Time point: week 23, last vaccination. Vaccination comprised doses that each held 300 ug of mutant IDH1 20-mer peptide, plus topical imiquimod. These receptors have no known antigen. Repertoires were generated with immunoSEQ multiplex PCR, while TCRdb's copy carries only in-frame clones and drops some. The table includes about 44,000 clones, 85% to 95% detected once. The specimen comprised PBMCs, sampled from a glioma patient whose treatment included an IDH1 peptide vaccine. The origin of the receptors is a middle-aged man with glioma.

By share, this clone counts as medium-sized. The CDR3 coding sequence is TGTGCCAGCTCACCATTCCGGGACAGAGCCGGGAGCACTGAAGCTTTCTTT. It codes for CASSPFRDRAGSTEAFF. The chain uses TRBV18 and TRBJ1-1; 7 nucleotides align to TRBD1. This CDR3 is 17 amino acids long. Germline-derived CDR1 and CDR2 are KGHSH and LQKENI. The V and J ends lost 2 bases and 4 bases, in that order; junction bases with no gene match: 13.

The rearrangement uses TRBV25-1 and TRBJ1-2, with 9 positions matching TRBD1. After removal of 5 bases from V and 4 bases from J, the junction contained 8 bases not matched to a gene. CDR1 MGHDK and CDR2 SYGVNS come from the germline V gene. The CDR3 loop spans 15 amino acids. The CDR3 bases are TGTGCCAGCAGTATCACAGGGGGCAAGTTCTATGGCTACACCTTC. Protein sequence: CASSITGGKFYGYTF.

The chain is built from TRBV29-1 and TRBJ2-1; 10 nucleotides align to TRBD2. The CDR3 is made up of 15 amino acids. V lost 1 base, J lost 7 bases, and 7 bases stayed unmatched. Germline V gene sequence: CDR1 SQVTM, CDR2 ANQGSEA. This CDR3 reads CSVEVLAGARNEQFF. CDR3 in DNA: TGCAGCGTTGAAGTTCTAGCGGGAGCCAGGAATGAGCAGTTCTTC.

V and J are TRBV5-5 and TRBJ1-5; D call uncertain. The CDR3 has 17 residues. Trimming cost V 0 bases and J 0 bases, with 13 bases left between them. Germline V gives CDR1 SGHKS, CDR2 YYEKEE (reference sequence). The chain's CDR3 is CASSLGVGQLSNQPQHF. The CDR3 DNA is TGTGCCAGCAGCTTGGGGGTAGGTCAGCTTAGCAATCAGCCCCAGCATTTT.

The V call is TRBV5-6, the J call TRBJ2-1; D unresolved. Germline CDR1 SGHDT, CDR2 YYEEEE. V was trimmed by 0 bases and J by 11 bases, leaving 6 bases between them. This CDR3 spans 11 amino acids. The CDR3 DNA is TGTGCCAGCAGCTTGGCCGGTCAGCAGTTCTTC. It is translated as CASSLAGQQFF.

V is TRBV11-2 and J is TRBJ2-5; 12 bases fit TRBD2. There are 18 residues in the CDR3. The V segment lost 0 bases and the J segment 3 bases; nucleotides outside the gene matches: 8. CDR1 is SGHAT, CDR2 FQNNGV, per germline. The CDR3 DNA is TGTGCCAGCAGCTTAGATCTAACTAGCGGGGGGCCTAAAGAGACCCAGTACTTC. It yields the protein CASSLDLTSGGPKETQYF.

The chain recombines TRBV30 with TRBJ1-2; no clear D gene. Per germline, CDR1 GTSNPN and CDR2 SVGIG (reference sequence). The length of the CDR3 is 15 residues. V lost 3 bases to trimming and J lost 5 bases, with 19 bases between them. The CDR3 region is CAWSRDRAKLYGYTF. The CDR3 DNA is TGTGCCTGGAGCAGAGATAGGGCCAAGCTTTATGGCTACACCTTC.

The V gene is TRBV5-1, the J gene TRBJ2-3; D remains unclear. Germline CDR1 and CDR2: SGHRS and YFSETQ. V was shortened by 2 bases and J by 2 bases, with 18 bases between the two germline ends. This CDR3 is built from 17 residues. The CDR3 sequence: CASSLRPTGGITDTQYF. The CDR3 bases are TGCGCCAGCAGCTTAAGACCAACGGGCGGTATCACAGATACGCAGTATTTT.

This chain joins TRBV18 and TRBJ2-1, with TRBD2 identical over 8 bases. V shed 4 bases, J shed 6 bases, and the junction held 8 bases outside the gene matches. In germline, CDR1 is KGHSH, CDR2 LQKENI. There are 15 residues in the CDR3. DNA of the CDR3: TGTGCCAGCTCACGTAACGCGGGGGGCCCCAATGAGCAGTTCTTC. Its translation: CASSRNAGGPNEQFF.

The J gene is TRBJ2-5, the V gene TRBV28, with TRBD2 as a possible D gene (7 bases). The V gene lost 4 bases and the J gene lost 4 bases, with 16 bases spanning the gap. Germline CDR1 MDHEN, CDR2 SYDVKM. This CDR3 contains 15 residues. CDR3 sequence (DNA): TGTGCCAGCAGTTCCGAGTGGGGGGGCGGAGAGACCCAGTACTTC. Its translation: CASSSEWGGGETQYF.

J is TRBJ2-1 and V is TRBV29-1; the match to TRBD2 covers 15 bases. V gave up 7 bases and J gave up 7 bases; unmatched junction bases: 2. The CDR3 totals 13 residues. The germline V gene encodes CDR1 SQVTM and CDR2 ANQGSEA. CDR3 sequence reads: CSAGLAGGNEQFF. CDR3 nucleotides: TGCAGCGCGGGACTAGCGGGGGGTAATGAGCAGTTCTTC.

V usage is TRBV6-5 and J usage is TRBJ1-3; D is unclear. The germline V gene has CDR1 MNHEY and CDR2 SVGAGI. Trimming took 5 bases from V and 1 from J, leaving 3 bases between them. The CDR3 is 12 residues long. CDR3 nucleotides: TGTGCCAGCAGTCCTTCTGGAAACACCATATATTTT. It specifies CASSPSGNTIYF.

V usage is TRBV30 and J usage is TRBJ2-1, with D unresolved. This CDR3 is 13 amino acids long. Germline-derived CDR1 and CDR2 are GTSNPN and SVGIG (reference sequence). Trimming took 3 bases from V and 7 from J, leaving 13 bases between them. As DNA, the CDR3 is TGTGCCTGGAGCCTAGACAAGCCTAATGAGCAGTTCTTC. The encoded protein is CAWSLDKPNEQFF. Full variable domain (outside the CDR3, taken from reference TRBV30 and TRBJ2-1): SQTIHQWPATLVQPVGSPLSLECTVEGTSNPNLYWYRQAAGRGLQLLFYSVGIGQISSEVPQNLSASRPQDRQFILSSKKLLLSDSGFYLCAWSLDKPNEQFFGPGTRLTVL.

The chain combines TRBV6-1 with TRBJ1-6; D is uncertain. Germline V gene lookup returns CDR1 MNHNS and CDR2 SASEGT. V was cut by 7 bases and J by 7 bases, with 14 bases left in between. The CDR3 sequence is 14 residues long. In DNA, the CDR3 is TGTGCCAGCAAGTGGCTAACGGAGAATTCACCCCTCCACTTT. This sequence encodes CASKWLTENSPLHF.

The J gene is TRBJ2-7, the V gene TRBV4-3, with D hard to call. The CDR3 spans 11 residues. V dropped 1 base and J dropped 6 bases, with 4 bases sitting between them. The germline gives CDR1 LGHNA, CDR2 YSLEER. CDR3 residues: CASSQGTEQYF. CDR3 nucleotides: TGCGCCAGCAGCCAAGGCACCGAGCAGTACTTC.

The chain joins TRBV5-6 to TRBJ2-7; D possibly corresponds to TRBD2 (7 bases). V gave up 1 base and J gave up 6 bases, with 20 bases separating them. CDR1 and CDR2 from the germline V gene are SGHDT and YYEEEE. The CDR3 totals 16 residues. The CDR3 loop reads CASSLTLWGGGGEQYF. The CDR3 DNA sequence: TGTGCCAGCAGCTTGACCCTTTGGGGAGGGGGAGGCGAGCAGTACTTC.

This sequence joins TRBV5-4 and TRBJ2-7, with TRBD2 matching 10 bases. Germline CDR1 and CDR2: SGHNT and YYREEE (reference sequence). J gave up 3 bases and V 1 base, and 4 bases lay outside the gene matches. The length of the CDR3 is 15 residues. CDR3 sequence (DNA): TGTGCCAGCAGCTTGAGTCGGACTAGCGGCTACGAGCAGTACTTC. This codes for CASSLSRTSGYEQYF. The complete variable domain, with remaining parts taken from reference TRBV5-4 and TRBJ2-7, reads ETGVTQSPTHLIKTRGQQVTLRCSSQSGHNTVSWYQQALGQGPQFIFQYYREEENGRGNFPPRFSGLQFPNYSSELNVNALELDDSALYLCASSLSRTSGYEQYFGPGTRLTVT.

The gene calls are TRBV7-2 and TRBJ1-2; possible D gene TRBD1, 6 bases. Trimming took 5 bases from V and 4 from J, leaving 17 bases between them. Germline lookup yields CDR1 SGHTA and CDR2 FQGNSA. The CDR3 totals 15 residues. The CDR3 reads CASSGSRDTGYGYTF. The CDR3 bases are TGTGCCAGCAGCGGTTCTCGGGACACCGGCTATGGCTACACCTTC.

This clone was observed once. The chain has TRBV5-6 and TRBJ2-7; D is possibly TRBD2 (5 bases). This CDR3 contains 14 residues. The V gene's germline CDR1 is SGHDT and CDR2 YYEEEE. V gave up 0 bases and J gave up 4 bases, with 11 bases separating them. The CDR3 DNA reads as TGTGCCAGCAGCTTGGGCCTAGCCAGTTACGAGCAGTACTTC. Translated: CASSLGLASYEQYF.

The rearrangement uses TRBV30 and TRBJ1-3; tentatively, D is TRBD1 (5 bases). This CDR3 has 16 residues. Germline-derived CDR1 and CDR2 are GTSNPN and SVGIG (reference sequence). Trimming pared 1 base from V and 7 bases from J, leaving 20 bases between. The CDR3 loop reads CAWSEWGGARGNTIYF. CDR3 coding DNA: TGTGCCTGGAGTGAATGGGGAGGCGCCCGGGGGAACACCATATATTTT.

V is TRBV5-4 and J is TRBJ1-1; D remains unclear. V lost 0 bases and J lost 5, with 11 bases in between. Germline V CDR1 and CDR2: SGHNT, YYREEE (reference sequence). The CDR3 sequence is 14 residues long. The CDR3: CASSLEQGWTEAFF. CDR3 DNA: TGTGCCAGCAGCTTGGAGCAAGGTTGGACTGAAGCTTTCTTT.

The chain couples TRBV4-3 to TRBJ1-5; D is perhaps TRBD1 (5 bases). The CDR3 is 18 amino acids. Trimming removed 0 bases from V and 6 bases from J, with 21 bases in between. CDR1 and CDR2 from the germline V gene are LGHNA and YSLEER. CDR3 sequence: CASSQEYVKGRDRQPQHF. The CDR3 DNA reads as TGCGCCAGCAGCCAAGAGTATGTAAAGGGACGGGACCGTCAGCCCCAGCATTTT.

J is TRBJ2-7 and V is TRBV14; D gene uncertain. Germline V CDR1 and CDR2: SGHDN, FVKESK. CDR3 length equals 12 residues. Trimming shortened V by 6 bases and J by 3 bases, and 9 bases separated the two germline ends. The CDR3 here is CASSLGIYEQYF. The DNA for the CDR3 is TGTGCCAGCAGTCTTGGGATCTACGAGCAGTACTTC.

The gene calls are TRBV29-1 and TRBJ2-3, with D tentatively TRBD2 (6 bases). Germline CDR1 SQVTM, CDR2 ANQGSEA. The length of the CDR3 is 12 residues. V dropped 6 bases and J dropped 1 base, with 8 bases sitting between them. CDR3 loop: CSVGTGTDTQYF. The CDR3 bases are TGCAGCGTGGGGACTGGCACAGATACGCAGTATTTT.

This clone was observed a single time. This sequence joins TRBV5-1 and TRBJ2-7; a possible D gene is TRBD2 (6 bases). The germline V and J ends were trimmed by 5 bases and 6 bases, with 15 bases remaining between them. There are 13 residues in the CDR3. Per the germline V gene, CDR1 is SGHRS and CDR2 is YFSETQ. For the CDR3, the DNA is TGCGCCAGCAGTGGCGGGACCCTGACCGAGCAGTACTTC. Amino acid sequence: CASSGGTLTEQYF.

This clone was counted a single time. The chain is built from TRBV27 and TRBJ2-7, with TRBD2 matching 8 bases. V lost 7 bases, J lost 3 bases, and 8 bases stayed unmatched. The CDR3 spans 14 residues. Germline CDR1 reads MNHEY; CDR2 reads SMNVEV (reference sequence). CDR3 DNA: TGTGCCAGCACCCCAACTAGCGGTTACTACGAGCAGTACTTC. Translated: CASTPTSGYYEQYF.

The chain links TRBV30 to TRBJ1-5, with D possibly matching TRBD1 (6 bases). Germline CDR1 and CDR2: GTSNPN and SVGIG (reference sequence). V was clipped by 3 bases and J by 0 bases, with 12 bases between them. The CDR3 is 15 residues long. The chain's CDR3 is CAWRQGSNSNQPQHF. CDR3 nucleotide sequence: TGTGCCTGGAGACAGGGTTCTAATAGCAATCAGCCCCAGCATTTT.

This clone was counted a single time. The V call is TRBV28, the J call TRBJ2-6; D remains unclear. The CDR3 is 18 amino acids. V shed 4 bases and J shed 0 bases, with 16 bases lying between them. Per the germline V gene, CDR1 is MDHEN and CDR2 is SYDVKM. In DNA, the CDR3 is TGTGCCAGCAGTTCATATGGTGGGTCGGGCTCTGGGGCCAACGTCCTGACTTTC. Translated, it gives CASSSYGGSGSGANVLTF.